This TCR beta chain was recovered during a study of T cell responses to AZD1222 COVID-19 vaccine. Findings of the study overall: In the spike-specific TCR repertoire, nearly half reportedly target unmutated variant regions. With dominance at 160-218 and 743-854, vaccine-associated CD4 TCRs spanned spike. Without day 14 samples, only post-peak T cell repertoires were studied.

TCRdb's table, derived via immunoSEQ multiplex PCR, lists solely in-frame clones and lacks some. The sample has some 80,000 clones; about 87% are singletons. The CDR3 is made up of 13 amino acids. The V gene's germline CDR1 is KGHSH and CDR2 LQKENI. V lost 4 bases, J lost 1 base, and 7 bases lay in between. On this clone: The target antigen is unknown.

V gene TRBV18 combines with J gene TRBJ1-1; no clear D gene. The sequenced sample was peripheral blood, obtained 28 days after the second dose of the MenACWY control vaccine. This sequence originates from an adult who received the MenACWY meningococcal vaccine as a control. Written as DNA, the CDR3 is TGTGCCAGCTCACTCGGGTCGAACACTGAAGCTTTCTTT. Protein: CASSLGSNTEAFF.